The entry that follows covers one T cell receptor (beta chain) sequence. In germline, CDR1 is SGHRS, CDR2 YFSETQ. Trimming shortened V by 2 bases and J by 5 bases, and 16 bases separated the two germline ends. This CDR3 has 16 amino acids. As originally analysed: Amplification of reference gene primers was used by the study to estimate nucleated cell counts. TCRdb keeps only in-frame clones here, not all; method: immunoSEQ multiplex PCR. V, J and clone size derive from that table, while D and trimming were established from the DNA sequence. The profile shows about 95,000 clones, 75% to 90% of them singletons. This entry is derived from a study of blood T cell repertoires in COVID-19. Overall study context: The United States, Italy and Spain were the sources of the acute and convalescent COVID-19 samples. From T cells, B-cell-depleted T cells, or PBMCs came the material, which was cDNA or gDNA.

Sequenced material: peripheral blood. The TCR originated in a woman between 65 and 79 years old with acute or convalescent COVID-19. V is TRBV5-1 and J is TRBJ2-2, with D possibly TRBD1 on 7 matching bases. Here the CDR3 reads CASSFSRRGVTGELFF. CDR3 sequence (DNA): TGCGCCAGCAGCTTTAGCCGCAGGGGGGTTACCGGGGAGCTGTTTTTT.